The rows below give T cell receptor beta chains drawn from one sample of a study of cytomegalovirus exposure and HLA in healthy donors. The method was immunoSEQ multiplex PCR; TCRdb's version includes in-frame clones alone and lacks a portion of them. The table lists about 140,000 clones, 88% of them singletons. The sequencing sample was made of PBMCs. These receptors originate from a woman younger than 35 in good health and CMV-seropositive. Both conserved end residues are part of each CDR3. The D gene is left open where the match is weak. Some rows have no size entry. The others give once, few or many, or a class for an expanded clone.

>.|.|TRBJ1-4|TRBV7-3
TGTGCCAGCAGCTTAAGGGCAGGGGAAGGTGAAAAACTGTTTTTT
CASSLRAGEGEKLFF
>.|.|TRBJ2-6|TRBV9
TGTGCCAGCAGCGATAGTCCCCGACACGGTGACTCTGGGGCCAACGTCCTGACTTTC
CASSDSPRHGDSGANVLTF
>TRBD1|.|TRBJ2-7|TRBV29-1
TGCAGCGTTGAAGAGGACAGGCCCTACGAGCAGTACTTC
CSVEEDRPYEQYF
>TRBD2|.|TRBJ2-5|TRBV5-1
TGCGCCAGCAGCTTGAGGCTAGCGGAAGAGACCCAGTACTTC
CASSLRLAEETQYF
>.|.|TRBJ2-7|TRBV5-1
TGCGCCAGCAGCTTTACAGGGACCTACGAGCAGTACTTC
CASSFTGTYEQYF
>.|.|TRBJ1-6|TRBV6-5
TGTGCCAGCGGGCCTGGTAATTCACCCCTCCACTTT
CASGPGNSPLHF
>.|many|TRBJ1-5|TRBV4-2
TGTGCCAGCAGCTCCCGGGACAATAGCAATCAGCCCCAGCATTTT
CASSSRDNSNQPQHF
>.|.|TRBJ1-4|TRBV28
TGTGCCACAGGTGCAACTAATGAAAAACTGTTTTTT
CATGATNEKLFF
>TRBD1|.|TRBJ1-4|TRBV2
TGTGCCAGCCTTTACAGGGGCGCAACTAATGAAAAACTGTTTTTT
CASLYRGATNEKLFF
>.|.|TRBJ1-2|TRBV5-5
TGTGCCAGCAGCCCTGGACACCGAGCTAACTATGGCTACACCTTC
CASSPGHRANYGYTF